The 20 T cell receptor beta chains below were found in one sample sequenced in a study of T cells in Graves' hyperthyroidism and ophthalmopathy. TCR beta CDR3 sequences were amplified from RNA transcripts. The HTBI primer set drove a first-round RT-PCR of the TCR CDR3. MiXCR, run by TCRdb on the multiplex PCR reads, gives a single entry per CDR3 protein. The table has hundreds of thousands of distinct CDR3 sequences, about 19% seen once. Sequencing input: blood. These TCRs come from a woman aged 50 to 60 with Graves' hyperthyroidism that later progressed to Graves' ophthalmopathy.

This clonotype was seen ten or more times. The gene calls are TRBV7-2 and TRBJ2-7, with TRBD2 as a possible D gene (5 bases). V lost 5 bases to trimming and J lost 2 bases, with 16 bases between them. The CDR3 contains 15 residues. The germline gives CDR1 SGHTA, CDR2 FQGNSA. The CDR3 bases are TGTGCCAGCAGCCCCCGGCGGGCTGGAACCTACGAGCAGTACTTC. Protein: CASSPRRAGTYEQYF.

The chain couples TRBV15 to TRBJ2-5; 7 bases are shared with TRBD2. Looked up from germline, CDR1 is LNHNV and CDR2 is YYDKDF (reference sequence). The CDR3 is 12 amino acids. The V segment lost 0 bases and the J segment 12 bases; nucleotides outside the gene matches: 4. The CDR3 loop is CATSRDVGLKYF. As DNA, the CDR3 is TGTGCCACCAGCAGAGATGTGGGACTAAAGTACTTC.

With regard to this clonotype: The junction shows a germline mismatch at one end, possibly a read error. This chain connects TRBV9 to TRBJ1-2, with no clear D. The CDR3 covers 11 residues. The germline V gene has CDR1 SGDLS and CDR2 YYNGEE. CDR3 region: CSRNEHYGYTF. CDR3 nucleotides: TGCAGCAGGAACGAACACTATGGCTACACCTTC.

This clonotype was seen ten or more times. The chain joins TRBV27 to TRBJ2-1; D possibly uses TRBD1 or TRBD2 (5 bases each). CDR3 length: 18 amino acids. The germline V gene has CDR1 MNHEY and CDR2 SMNVEV (reference sequence). V was shortened by 1 base and J by 5 bases, with 21 bases between the two germline ends. For the CDR3, the DNA is TGTGCCAGCAGTTTATTTCGGCCAGTTGGGGGAGAAGACAATGAGCAGTTCTTC. Protein: CASSLFRPVGGEDNEQFF.

This clonotype was counted at least ten times. V usage is TRBV20-1 and J usage is TRBJ2-3; D may be TRBD1 (6 bases). CDR3 length: 15 residues. Per germline, CDR1 DFQATT and CDR2 SNEGSKA (reference sequence). V lost 2 bases and J lost 2, with 14 bases in between. The CDR3 here is CSARLPGHPTDTQYF. CDR3 in DNA: TGCAGTGCTAGATTACCGGGACATCCCACAGATACGCAGTATTTT.

This clonotype was counted many times. CDR3 residues: CSVGVLAQETQYF. In DNA form, the CDR3 reads TGCAGTGTTGGGGTCTTGGCCCAAGAGACCCAGTACTTC. The genes are TRBV20-1 and TRBJ2-5; no clear D. V lost 7 bases and J lost 1, with 13 bases in between. This CDR3 has 13 residues. CDR1 DFQATT and CDR2 SNEGSKA come from the germline V gene (reference sequence).

The chain is built from TRBV5-8 and TRBJ1-2, with 7 bases lining up with TRBD1. CDR3 size: 14 residues. CDR1 is SGHTS and CDR2 is YDEGEE in the germline V gene. V shed 3 bases and J 4 bases; nucleotides not matched to a gene: 6. CDR3 residues: CASSSGTVGYGYTF. CDR3 nucleotide sequence: TGTGCCAGCAGCTCGGGGACAGTGGGCTATGGCTACACCTTC.

The chain combines TRBV7-6 with TRBJ2-7; no firm D call. Germline CDR1 is SGHVS and CDR2 is FNYEAQ. There are 13 residues in the CDR3. V was trimmed by 3 bases and J by 3 bases, leaving 9 bases between them. The CDR3 spells CASSLSGDYEQYF. The DNA for the CDR3 is TGTGCCAGCAGCTTGAGTGGGGACTACGAGCAGTACTTC.

The chain uses TRBV18 and TRBJ1-3; no firm D call. Trimming stripped 3 bases from V and 0 bases from J, with 12 bases between. The V gene's germline CDR1 is KGHSH and CDR2 LQKENI. CDR3 length: 16 residues. The CDR3 loop reads CASSPQIQASGNTIYF. The CDR3 DNA reads as TGTGCCAGCTCACCGCAAATTCAAGCCTCTGGAAACACCATATATTTT.

This clonotype was observed many times. The chain uses TRBV6-2 or TRBV6-3 and TRBJ2-4; the match to TRBD1 covers 8 bases. The CDR3 is 14 residues long. With 6 bases clipped from V and 7 bases from J, the junction kept 8 bases outside the gene matches. Germline V CDR1 and CDR2: MNHEY, SVGEGT. The CDR3 DNA reads TGTGCCAGCAGAGGGACAGGTCGGACGAACATTCAGTACTTC. It specifies CASRGTGRTNIQYF.

This chain connects TRBV19 to TRBJ2-2, with D perhaps TRBD1 (6 bases). Trimming removed 7 bases from V and 2 bases from J, with 11 bases in between. CDR1 is LNHDA, CDR2 SQIVND, per germline (reference sequence). This CDR3 has 14 residues. CDR3 DNA sequence: TGTGCCAGTAATGGGGGCGGAAACACCGGGGAGCTGTTTTTT. Translating it yields CASNGGGNTGELFF.

This clonotype was recorded many times. The chain recombines TRBV5-1 with TRBJ2-5, with 7 bases aligning to TRBD2. The CDR3 has 16 amino acids. The V and J ends lost 3 bases and 0 bases, in that order; junction bases with no gene match: 8. Germline CDR1 reads SGHRS; CDR2 reads YFSETQ. The CDR3: CASSSAPSGNQETQYF. Written as DNA, the CDR3 is TGCGCCAGCAGCTCTGCACCTAGCGGAAACCAAGAGACCCAGTACTTC.

The sample holds many counts of this clonotype. The gene calls are TRBV12-3 or TRBV12-4 and TRBJ2-3; a weak D match, TRBD2 (7 bases). CDR3 size: 15 residues. The ends were cut back, 3 bases at V and 5 bases at J, with 15 bases in the middle. The CDR3 bases are TGTGCCAGCAGTTTGAGGGGGGGCATTCGAGATACGCAGTATTTT. Protein sequence: CASSLRGGIRDTQYF.

In the case of this clonotype: A much larger clone sits a single nucleotide away, making a read error possible. The chain uses TRBV5-5 and TRBJ1-1, with D possibly being TRBD1 (5 bases). The CDR3 spans 14 residues. Germline lookup yields CDR1 SGHKS and CDR2 YYEKEE (reference sequence). The CDR3 nucleotides are TGTGTCAGCAGCCCGGTGGCAGGGTCGAGTGAAGCTTTCTTT. Translation: CVSSPVAGSSEAFF. Using reference TRBV5-5 and TRBJ1-1 for the parts outside the CDR3, the full variable domain is DAGVTQSPTHLIKTRGQQVTLRCSPISGHKSVSWYQQVLGQGPQFIFQYYEKEERGRGNFPDRFSARQFPNYSSELNVNALLLGDSALYLCVSSPVAGSSEAFFGQGTRLTVV.

This clonotype was seen repeatedly, ten times or more. This chain's CDR3 is CASSGVDGYTF. CDR3 sequence (DNA): TGTGCCAGCTCAGGCGTCGATGGCTACACCTTC. This chain joins TRBV18 and TRBJ1-2; no definite D call. Germline CDR1 reads KGHSH; CDR2 reads LQKENI. V was pared by 5 bases and J by 6 bases, with 7 bases between. This CDR3 contains 11 residues.

The genes are TRBV4-1 and TRBJ1-2; D gene unclear. CDR1 is MGHRA and CDR2 is YSYEKL in the germline V gene. The CDR3 covers 13 residues. V was trimmed by 4 bases and J by 8 bases, leaving 14 bases between them. The CDR3 loop reads CASSPPVSQGYTF. Here the CDR3 DNA reads TGCGCCAGCAGCCCACCCGTTTCGCAAGGCTACACCTTC.

In its sample, this clonotype was seen many times. The gene calls are TRBV11-2 and TRBJ1-1; D remains ambiguous. The CDR3 spans 11 residues. Trimming stripped 3 bases from V and 8 bases from J, with 7 bases between. Per the germline V gene, CDR1 is SGHAT and CDR2 is FQNNGV. The chain's CDR3 is CASSLEREAFF. The CDR3 coding sequence is TGTGCCAGCAGCTTGGAGAGGGAAGCTTTCTTT.

The table lists this clonotype with many counts. This chain joins TRBV5-1 and TRBJ2-7, with TRBD1 identical over 8 bases. The CDR3 is made up of 13 amino acids. Germline V gives CDR1 SGHRS, CDR2 YFSETQ. V gave up 1 base and J gave up 6 bases; unmatched junction bases: 3. Written as DNA, the CDR3 is TGCGCCAGCAGCTTGAAACAGGGGGTCGAGCAGTACTTC. Its protein is CASSLKQGVEQYF.

This clonotype was counted once. This may arise from a read error, as a much more abundant clone is one base away. The V gene is TRBV10-3, the J gene TRBJ2-5, with D tentatively TRBD1 or TRBD2 (5 bases each). In germline, CDR1 is ENHRY, CDR2 SYGVKD. Trimming stripped 0 bases from V and 5 bases from J, with 19 bases between. The CDR3 runs 17 residues. The CDR3 DNA is TGTGCCATCAGTGAGTCAGATTTTGAACTGGGGGACGAGACCCAGTACTTC. Its protein product is CAISESDFELGDETQYF.

As regards this clonotype: One end of the junction varies from germline; a read error may be responsible. The gene calls are TRBV2 and TRBJ1-1, with a weak D call TRBD1 (5 bases). This CDR3 spans 15 amino acids. The germline V gene encodes CDR1 SNHLY and CDR2 FYNNEI. The CDR3 loop is CASSQAGPWGTEAFF. The CDR3 coding sequence is TGCGCCAGCAGCCAAGCGGGGCCTTGGGGCACTGAAGCTTTCTTT.